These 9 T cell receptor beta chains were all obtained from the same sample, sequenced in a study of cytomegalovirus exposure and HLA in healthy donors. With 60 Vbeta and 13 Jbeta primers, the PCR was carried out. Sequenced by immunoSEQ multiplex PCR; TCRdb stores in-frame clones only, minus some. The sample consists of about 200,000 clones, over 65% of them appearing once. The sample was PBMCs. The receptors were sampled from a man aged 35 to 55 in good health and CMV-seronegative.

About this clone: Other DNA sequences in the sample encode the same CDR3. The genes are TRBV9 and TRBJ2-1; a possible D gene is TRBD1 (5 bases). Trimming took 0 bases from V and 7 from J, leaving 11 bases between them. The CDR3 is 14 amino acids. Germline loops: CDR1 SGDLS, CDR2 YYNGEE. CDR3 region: CASSVDGRGNEQFF. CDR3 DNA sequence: TGTGCCAGCAGCGTAGATGGTAGGGGAAATGAGCAGTTCTTC.

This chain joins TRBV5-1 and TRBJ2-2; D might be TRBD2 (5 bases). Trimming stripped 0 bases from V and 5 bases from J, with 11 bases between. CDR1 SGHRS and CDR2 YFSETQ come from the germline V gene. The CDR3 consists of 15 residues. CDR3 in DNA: TGCGCCAGCAGCTTGGATACTGGGAGAACCGGGGAGCTGTTTTTT. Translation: CASSLDTGRTGELFF. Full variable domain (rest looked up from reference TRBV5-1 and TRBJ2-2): KAGVTQTPRYLIKTRGQQVTLSCSPISGHRSVSWYQQTPGQGLQFLFEYFSETQRNKGNFPGRFSGRQFSNSRSEMNVSTLELGDSALYLCASSLDTGRTGELFFGEGSRLTVL.

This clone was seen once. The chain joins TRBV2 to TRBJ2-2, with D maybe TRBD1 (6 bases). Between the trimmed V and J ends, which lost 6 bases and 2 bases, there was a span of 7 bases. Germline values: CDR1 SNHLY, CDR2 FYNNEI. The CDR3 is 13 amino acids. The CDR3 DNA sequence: TGTGCCAGCAGCAGGGGCAACACCGGGGAGCTGTTTTTT. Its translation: CASSRGNTGELFF.

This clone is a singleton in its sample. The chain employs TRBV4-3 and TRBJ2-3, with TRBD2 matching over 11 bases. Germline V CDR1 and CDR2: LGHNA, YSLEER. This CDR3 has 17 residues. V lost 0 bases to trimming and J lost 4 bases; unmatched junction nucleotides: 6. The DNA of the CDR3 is TGCGCCAGCAGCCAAGAAATGGCTAGCGGGGGGCCAGATACGCAGTATTTT. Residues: CASSQEMASGGPDTQYF.

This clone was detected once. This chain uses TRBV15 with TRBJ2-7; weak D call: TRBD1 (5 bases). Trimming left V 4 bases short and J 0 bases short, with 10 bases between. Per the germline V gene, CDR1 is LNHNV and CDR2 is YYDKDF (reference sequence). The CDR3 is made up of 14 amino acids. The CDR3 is CATSTRQSSYEQYF. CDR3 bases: TGTGCCACCAGCACCAGACAGAGCTCCTACGAGCAGTACTTC.

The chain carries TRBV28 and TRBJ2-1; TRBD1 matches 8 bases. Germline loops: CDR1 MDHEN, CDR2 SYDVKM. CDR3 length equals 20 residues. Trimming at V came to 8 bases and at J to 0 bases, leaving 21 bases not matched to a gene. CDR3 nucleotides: TGTGCCAGCCCTTCCTTACCGGGACAGGCACCTCTTAGCTCCTACAATGAGCAGTTCTTC. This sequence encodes CASPSLPGQAPLSSYNEQFF.

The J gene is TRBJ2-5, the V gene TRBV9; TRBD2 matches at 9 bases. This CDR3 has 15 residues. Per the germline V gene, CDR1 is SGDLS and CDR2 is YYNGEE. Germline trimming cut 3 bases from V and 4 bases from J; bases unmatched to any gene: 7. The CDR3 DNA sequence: TGTGCCAGCAGCGACGGAAGCGGGGGGTCAGAGACCCAGTACTTC. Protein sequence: CASSDGSGGSETQYF.

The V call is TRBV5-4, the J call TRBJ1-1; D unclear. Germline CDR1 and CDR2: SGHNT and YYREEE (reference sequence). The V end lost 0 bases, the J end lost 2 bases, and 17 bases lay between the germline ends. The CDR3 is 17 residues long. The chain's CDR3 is CASSLARDSERNTEAFF. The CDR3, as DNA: TGTGCCAGCAGCTTGGCCCGGGATTCTGAGAGAAACACTGAAGCTTTCTTT. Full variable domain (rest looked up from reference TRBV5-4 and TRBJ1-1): ETGVTQSPTHLIKTRGQQVTLRCSSQSGHNTVSWYQQALGQGPQFIFQYYREEENGRGNFPPRFSGLQFPNYSSELNVNALELDDSALYLCASSLARDSERNTEAFFGQGTRLTVV.

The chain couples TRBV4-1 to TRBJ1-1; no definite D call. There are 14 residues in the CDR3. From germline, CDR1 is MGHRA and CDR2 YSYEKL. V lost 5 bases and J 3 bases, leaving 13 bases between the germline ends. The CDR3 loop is CASSALAVDTEAFF. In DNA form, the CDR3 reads TGCGCCAGCAGCGCCCTGGCAGTGGACACTGAAGCTTTCTTT.